This T cell receptor (beta chain) was documented in a study of T cells in Graves' hyperthyroidism and ophthalmopathy. Study-wide results and limits: From stable hyperthyroidism, ophthalmopathy was set apart by a 13 V-J model. Expanded thyroid clonotypes (above 0.001) were mostly also found in blood.

The table lists this clonotype with many counts. Its antigen remains unknown. There were TCR beta CDR3 regions amplified from RNA transcripts. The study used the HTBI primer set for a first-round RT-PCR of the TCR CDR3. TCRdb itself ran the multiplex PCR reads through MiXCR, one entry per CDR3 protein. In the table there are just under 750,000 distinct CDR3 sequences, under 45% of which are singletons. The CDR3 has 15 residues. V lost 5 bases to trimming and J lost 11 bases; unmatched junction nucleotides: 17. The clonotype originates from a woman aged 40 to 50 with Graves' hyperthyroidism. Sequenced sample: blood. The V call is TRBV12-3 or TRBV12-4, the J call TRBJ1-1; 7 bases line up with TRBD1. CDR3 coding DNA: TGTGCCAGCAGTCACGATTTAAACGCAGGGGGGAGTGCTTTCTTT. It codes for CASSHDLNAGGSAFF.